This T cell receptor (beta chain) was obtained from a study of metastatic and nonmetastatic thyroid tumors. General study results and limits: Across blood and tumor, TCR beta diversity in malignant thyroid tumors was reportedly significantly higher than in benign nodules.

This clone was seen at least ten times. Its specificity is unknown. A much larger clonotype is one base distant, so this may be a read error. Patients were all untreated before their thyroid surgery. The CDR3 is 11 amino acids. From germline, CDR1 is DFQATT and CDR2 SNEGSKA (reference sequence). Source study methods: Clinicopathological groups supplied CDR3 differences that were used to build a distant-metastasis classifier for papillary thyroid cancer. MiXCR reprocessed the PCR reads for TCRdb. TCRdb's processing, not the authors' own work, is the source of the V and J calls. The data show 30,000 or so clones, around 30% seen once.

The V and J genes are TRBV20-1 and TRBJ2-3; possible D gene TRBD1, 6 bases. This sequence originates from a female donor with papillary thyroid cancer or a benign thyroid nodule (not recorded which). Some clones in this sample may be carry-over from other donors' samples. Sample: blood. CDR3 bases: TGCGGTGCTTACAGGGCGGATACGCAGTATTTT. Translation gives CGAYRADTQYF.